This T cell receptor beta chain emerged from a study of shared clonotypes between healthy human individuals. The study, taken as a whole, reports: Generally, naive subsets (rather than memory subsets) showed larger estimated richness. The expectation was that sequencing depth would affect clonotype sharing among donors.

V shed 4 bases and J shed 3 bases, with 13 bases lying between them. This CDR3 has 14 residues. The germline CDR1 and CDR2 sequences are KGHSH and LQKENI. Note on this clone: Its antigen is unknown.

This table comes from immunoSEQ multiplex PCR, and its TCRdb copy is limited to in-frame clones, with some not included. Here the sample spans roughly 1.4 million clones, approximately 98.5% being singletons. The genes are TRBV18 and TRBJ2-7; D is unresolved. The sequenced sample was naive CD4+ T cells sorted from blood. Subset: CD45RA+ positively selected. The sequence derives from a man aged 30 to 39 in good health. The CDR3 bases are TGTGCCAGCTCACTAGAGTTCGTTGGCTACGAGCAGTACTTC. It translates to CASSLEFVGYEQYF.